In its sample, the clone carrying this T cell receptor beta chain was seen many times. No antigen is known for it. These data are taken from a study of blood T cells in healthy people across ages. Overall study results and limits: Diversity estimates from one million T cells were considered underestimates. Comparison with aged donors showed that long-lived donors had more naive CD4+ cells and higher diversity. PBMCs left unsorted prevented a conclusive naive versus antigen-experienced comparison.

The germline V gene encodes CDR1 SEHNR and CDR2 FQNEAQ (reference sequence). The length of the CDR3 is 14 residues. The V end was cut by 2 bases, the J end by 0 bases, with 8 bases between. Then a second PCR, running about 7 to 11 cycles, was carried out with a sample-barcoded 5' primer and a J-beta primer mix. TCRdb fed the 5' RACE reads into MiXCR, producing one record per CDR3 protein. The sample contains 1.5 million to 2 million distinct CDR3 sequences, under 30% of which appear only once. The sequencing sample was made of blood. The chain couples TRBV7-9 to TRBJ2-7; D uncertain. This receptor was obtained from a woman under 40 in good health. CDR3 nucleotide sequence: TGTGCCAGCAGCTTACAGGCCAGCTCCTACGAGCAGTACTTC. Encoded protein: CASSLQASSYEQYF.